This TCR beta chain was obtained from a study of PD-1 blockade in classical Hodgkin lymphoma. Study results and caveats: Newly diagnosed patients reportedly trailed healthy donors in baseline TCR diversity.

Only in-frame clones appear in the TCRdb table, and some are missing; sequencing was by immunoSEQ multiplex PCR. The sample lists about 25,000 clones, less than 95% occurring once. Time point meaning: newly diagnosed, previously untreated cHL patient sample. Thawed PBMCs underwent magnetic negative selection to yield purified CD4+ T cells. On this clone: Its antigen remains unidentified.

The CDR3 runs 14 residues. The germline V gene has CDR1 KGHSH and CDR2 LQKENI. V was pared by 9 bases and J by 4 bases, with 9 bases of the junction left unmatched. The sequencing sample was made of CD4+ T cells from blood. The chain carries TRBV18 and TRBJ2-1; 7 positions agree with TRBD1. This clonotype was obtained from a human donor with classical Hodgkin lymphoma. This CDR3 reads CASSDRASYNEQFF. The CDR3 DNA reads as TGTGCCAGTTCTGACAGGGCCTCATACAATGAGCAGTTCTTC.